These 29 T cell receptor beta chains came from one sample sequenced in a study of T-cell reconstitution after alpha-beta-depleted transplantation in children. Unique molecular identifiers were used in preparing the TCRbeta library. TCRdb fed the PCR reads into MiXCR, producing one record per CDR3 protein. The sample contains hundreds of thousands of distinct CDR3 sequences, approximately 8.4% of which appear only once. Specimen: PBMCs, mostly from graft donor cells, collected 360 days after TCRalphabeta/CD19-depleted stem cell transplant. The receptors derive from a male patient between 2 and 10 years old who had a stem cell transplant for acute myeloid leukemia, so the T cells may come from the graft donor.

In this sample, this clonotype turned up a few times. J is TRBJ2-3 and V is TRBV12-3 or TRBV12-4; D remains unclear. This CDR3 contains 12 residues. Trimming took 4 bases from V and 3 from J, leaving 5 bases between them. CDR3 nucleotides: TGTGCCAGCAGTTCTATGACAGATACGCAGTATTTT. As protein: CASSSMTDTQYF.

The V call is TRBV15, the J call TRBJ2-7, with 8 bases identical to TRBD2. The CDR3 contains 14 residues. V gave up 0 bases and J gave up 7 bases; unmatched junction bases: 5. The germline V gene encodes CDR1 LNHNV and CDR2 YYDKDF (reference sequence). The CDR3 spells CATSRDSGKNEQYF. CDR3 coding DNA: TGTGCCACCAGCAGAGATAGCGGGAAGAATGAGCAGTACTTC.

In this sample, this clonotype turned up many times. The J gene is TRBJ1-3, the V gene TRBV29-1, with D unclear. The germline gives CDR1 SQVTM, CDR2 ANQGSEA. The V end lost 6 bases, the J end lost 2 bases, and 14 bases lay between the germline ends. The CDR3 is 14 residues long. CDR3 amino acids: CSVGREGPGNTIYF. The CDR3 DNA reads TGCAGCGTGGGGAGGGAGGGTCCTGGAAACACCATATATTTT.

This chain connects TRBV5-1 to TRBJ1-2; 8 bases are a match to TRBD1. Germline CDR1 reads SGHRS; CDR2 reads YFSETQ. Germline trimming cut 4 bases from V and 4 bases from J; bases unmatched to any gene: 15. The CDR3 sequence is 17 residues long. This chain's CDR3 is CASSGSRTGTLGYGYTF. The DNA of the CDR3 is TGCGCCAGCAGCGGATCCCGGACAGGGACCCTTGGCTATGGCTACACCTTC.

This clonotype has a count of ten or more. The chain carries TRBV12-3 or TRBV12-4 and TRBJ2-1; 7 positions match TRBD1. V lost 3 bases and J lost 4; bases outside the gene matches: 15. This CDR3 spans 18 amino acids. The CDR3: CASSLFPTEGAEYNEQFF. As DNA, the CDR3 is TGTGCCAGCAGTTTGTTCCCGACCGAGGGGGCTGAATACAATGAGCAGTTCTTC.

This clonotype occurred many times. The V call is TRBV12-3 or TRBV12-4, the J call TRBJ2-1; 7 bases fit TRBD1. J gave up 9 bases and V 6 bases, and 8 bases lay outside the gene matches. The CDR3 length is 13 residues. The CDR3: CASRAGTVIEQFF. The CDR3 nucleotides are TGTGCCAGCAGGGCAGGGACAGTGATTGAGCAGTTCTTC.

This clonotype was recorded at least ten times. This chain uses TRBV5-5 with TRBJ2-1; 7 nucleotides align to TRBD1. CDR3 length equals 16 residues. Per the germline V gene, CDR1 is SGHKS and CDR2 is YYEKEE (reference sequence). V lost 2 bases, J lost 0 bases, and 5 bases stayed unmatched. As DNA, the CDR3 is TGTGCCAGCAGCTTAAACCCAGGGGGCTCCTACAATGAGCAGTTCTTC. Encoded protein: CASSLNPGGSYNEQFF. Full variable domain (remainder filled in from reference TRBV5-5 and TRBJ2-1): DAGVTQSPTHLIKTRGQQVTLRCSPISGHKSVSWYQQVLGQGPQFIFQYYEKEERGRGNFPDRFSARQFPNYSSELNVNALLLGDSALYLCASSLNPGGSYNEQFFGPGTRLTVL.

The rearrangement joins TRBV7-2 to TRBJ1-3; D is perhaps TRBD1 (5 bases). V was pared by 5 bases and J by 4 bases, with 15 bases between. The germline CDR1 and CDR2 sequences are SGHTA and FQGNSA. CDR3 size: 15 residues. CDR3 protein: CASSPPGLTGNTIYF. CDR3 sequence (DNA): TGTGCCAGCAGCCCACCGGGACTAACCGGAAACACCATATATTTT.

The table lists this clonotype with many counts. The CDR3 nucleotides are TGTGCCAGCAGCTTATGGGACCTTTGGGGGCAGGACACTGAAGCTTTCTTT. Protein product: CASSLWDLWGQDTEAFF. This chain connects TRBV13 to TRBJ1-1, with a possible D match to TRBD1 (6 bases). The CDR3 sequence is 17 residues long. Trimming stripped 2 bases from V and 3 bases from J, with 19 bases between. Germline V gene sequence: CDR1 PRHDT, CDR2 FYEKMQ (reference sequence). Full variable domain (missing parts from reference TRBV13 and TRBJ1-1): AAGVIQSPRHLIKEKRETATLKCYPIPRHDTVYWYQQGPGQDPQFLISFYEKMQSDKGSIPDRFSAQQFSDYHSELNMSSLELGDSALYFCASSLWDLWGQDTEAFFGQGTRLTVV.

This clonotype has only a few counts. The genes are TRBV28 and TRBJ1-2; D unclear. Germline V lookup: CDR1 MDHEN, CDR2 SYDVKM. The CDR3 has 13 residues. Trimming removed 7 bases at V and 2 bases at J, with 11 bases between. CDR3 residues: CASTLNRNYGYTF. CDR3 in DNA: TGTGCCAGCACTCTAAACAGAAACTATGGCTACACCTTC.

This clonotype was counted many times. The V and J genes are TRBV3-1 and TRBJ2-1; D is unresolved. The CDR3 contains 12 residues. Trimming removed 2 bases at V and 5 bases at J, with 4 bases between. The germline CDR1 and CDR2 sequences are LGHDT and YNNKEL (reference sequence). Here the CDR3 DNA reads TGTGCCAGCAGCCAATCGCACAATGAGCAGTTCTTC. Translating gives CASSQSHNEQFF.

This clonotype appeared a few times. The rearrangement links TRBV11-2 to TRBJ2-5, with TRBD2 matching over 12 bases. J lost 7 bases, V lost 5 bases, and 5 bases had no gene match. The V gene's germline CDR1 is SGHAT and CDR2 FQNNGV. The CDR3 runs 14 residues. CDR3 nucleotides: TGTGCCAGCAGCACGGGACTAGCGGGTCTGACCCAGTACTTC. Its protein is CASSTGLAGLTQYF.

V is TRBV11-1 and J is TRBJ2-1, with 8 bases aligning to TRBD2. The germline CDR1 and CDR2 sequences are SGHAT and FQDESV (reference sequence). J lost 8 bases, V lost 6 bases, and 18 bases had no gene match. The CDR3 extends over 17 amino acids. In DNA, the CDR3 is TGTGCCAGCAGTAACTCCCCTGGGGTAGCGGGAACTTATGAGCAGTTCTTC. This sequence encodes CASSNSPGVAGTYEQFF.

This clonotype was seen many times. The chain carries TRBV5-1 and TRBJ2-2, with 7 bases aligning to TRBD1. The V and J ends lost 5 bases and 4 bases, in that order; junction bases with no gene match: 5. This CDR3 is built from 14 residues. The germline CDR1 and CDR2 sequences are SGHRS and YFSETQ. The CDR3 here is CASSSDRVTGELFF. The CDR3 nucleotides read TGCGCCAGCAGTTCTGACAGGGTCACCGGGGAGCTGTTTTTT.

The chain recombines TRBV5-5 with TRBJ1-6; D is uncertain. Germline CDR1 is SGHKS and CDR2 is YYEKEE (reference sequence). V was trimmed by 1 base and J by 10 bases, leaving 12 bases between them. The CDR3 runs 14 residues. CDR3 amino acids: CASSLSAGLSPLHF. Here the CDR3 DNA reads TGTGCCAGCAGCTTGTCGGCGGGGTTGTCACCCCTCCACTTT.

The V and J genes are TRBV12-3 or TRBV12-4 and TRBJ1-1; the D is unclear. CDR3 length: 16 residues. V was pared by 6 bases and J by 3 bases, with 20 bases between. Written as DNA, the CDR3 is TGTGCCAGCAGCTTCGCGGTGGAGGGAGGTTACACTGAAGCTTTCTTT. Protein sequence: CASSFAVEGGYTEAFF.

The V and J genes are TRBV7-9 and TRBJ2-7; 7 nucleotides match TRBD2. V lost 3 bases and J lost 6; bases outside the gene matches: 2. The CDR3 consists of 12 residues. CDR1 SEHNR and CDR2 FQNEAQ come from the germline V gene (reference sequence). Written as DNA, the CDR3 is TGTGCCAGCAGCTTCCTAGCGGTCGAGCAGTACTTC. This gives the protein CASSFLAVEQYF.

This clonotype appeared many times. J is TRBJ1-4 and V is TRBV10-3, with D possibly TRBD1 on 6 matching bases. Germline V gives CDR1 ENHRY, CDR2 SYGVKD. This CDR3 has 11 residues. V was cut by 7 bases and J by 8 bases, with 8 bases left in between. For the CDR3, the DNA is TGTGCCATCACCACAGGGGAAAAACTGTTTTTT. Its protein product is CAITTGEKLFF.

J is TRBJ2-7 and V is TRBV5-1, with 9 bases that match TRBD1. Germline V lookup: CDR1 SGHRS, CDR2 YFSETQ. V was pared by 5 bases and J by 2 bases, with 8 bases of the junction left unmatched. This CDR3 contains 15 residues. The CDR3 is CASRPGTGMTYEQYF. The CDR3 DNA sequence: TGCGCCAGCAGGCCGGGGACAGGGATGACCTACGAGCAGTACTTC.

The chain recombines TRBV6-1 with TRBJ2-7, with D perhaps given as TRBD1 or TRBD2 (5 bases each). There are 15 residues in the CDR3. CDR1 and CDR2 from the germline V gene are MNHNS and SASEGT. With 2 bases removed from V and 6 bases from J, the gap between germline ends came to 17 bases. CDR3 DNA sequence: TGTGCCAGCAGTGAATGGTCACCGGGACCTCGCGAGCAGTACGTC. As protein: CASSEWSPGPREQYV.

This clonotype was detected only a few times. The chain is built from TRBV20-1 and TRBJ2-7; tentative D call: TRBD2 (7 bases). Trimming pared 1 base from V and 2 bases from J, leaving 12 bases between. The CDR3 has 14 residues. CDR1 and CDR2 from the germline V gene are DFQATT and SNEGSKA (reference sequence). The CDR3 loop reads CSARGGGAPYEQYV. The CDR3 DNA reads TGCAGTGCTAGAGGTGGGGGGGCTCCCTACGAGCAGTACGTC.

The chain is built from TRBV2 and TRBJ1-1; 7 nucleotides agree with TRBD1. The trim removed 5 bases at V and 3 bases at J, leaving 6 bases unmatched. Germline V gene lookup returns CDR1 SNHLY and CDR2 FYNNEI. The CDR3 is made up of 14 amino acids. The DNA for the CDR3 is TGTGCCAGCAGTAAACAGGGGTGGGACACTGAAGCTTTCTTT. It translates to CASSKQGWDTEAFF.

This clonotype was counted at least ten times. The V call is TRBV5-1, the J call TRBJ2-7, with D unresolved. Per germline, CDR1 SGHRS and CDR2 YFSETQ. The CDR3 loop spans 15 amino acids. The germline V and J ends were trimmed by 4 bases and 3 bases, with 17 bases remaining between them. The CDR3 DNA is TGCGCCAGCAGCCTAAGAGCGCATGCTTTCTACGAGCAGTACTTC. Protein sequence: CASSLRAHAFYEQYF.

The sample holds a few counts of this clonotype. J is TRBJ1-6 and V is TRBV7-9; 9 bases map to TRBD1. V lost 5 bases to trimming and J lost 9 bases; unmatched junction nucleotides: 11. This CDR3 is built from 16 residues. CDR1 is SEHNR and CDR2 is FQNEAQ in the germline V gene (reference sequence). The CDR3 nucleotides read TGTGCCAGCAGCCCTGGTTTGGGGACAGGGCTTTCACCCCTCCACTTT. Encoded protein: CASSPGLGTGLSPLHF. Filled out from reference TRBV7-9 and TRBJ1-6, the complete variable domain reads DTGVSQNPRHKITKRGQNVTFRCDPISEHNRLYWYRQTLGQGPEFLTYFQNEAQLEKSRLLSDRFSAERPKGSFSTLEIQRTEQGDSAMYLCASSPGLGTGLSPLHFGNGTRLTVT.

This clonotype was found a few times. This chain uses TRBV3-1 with TRBJ2-1, with 10 positions matching TRBD1. This CDR3 has 15 amino acids. V gave up 0 bases and J gave up 9 bases; unmatched junction bases: 5. Germline V gene lookup returns CDR1 LGHDT and CDR2 YNNKEL (reference sequence). The CDR3 loop is CASSQDSGQGTEQFF. The CDR3 DNA reads as TGTGCCAGCAGCCAAGATTCGGGACAGGGGACTGAGCAGTTCTTC.

The V call is TRBV20-1, the J call TRBJ2-7, with D perhaps matching TRBD1 or TRBD2 (5 bases each). This CDR3 spans 13 amino acids. Trimming removed 6 bases from V and 2 bases from J, with 14 bases in between. Germline CDR1 is DFQATT and CDR2 is SNEGSKA (reference sequence). The CDR3 spells CSASRDPAYEQYF. The CDR3 DNA sequence: TGCAGTGCGAGTCGGGACCCAGCCTACGAGCAGTACTTC.

V and J are TRBV18 and TRBJ1-1, with 7 bases that match TRBD1. V lost 8 bases, J lost 1 base, and 4 bases stayed unmatched. CDR1 and CDR2 (germline): KGHSH, LQKENI. The CDR3 extends over 13 amino acids. This CDR3 reads CASIGQENTEAFF. The CDR3 coding sequence is TGTGCCAGCATAGGACAGGAGAACACTGAAGCTTTCTTT.

Concerning this clonotype: A much bigger clone sits one base away, suggesting this may be a read error. This chain links TRBV20-1 with TRBJ2-7; either TRBD1 or TRBD2 may fit D (5 bases each). The CDR3 spans 15 residues. CDR1 DFQATT and CDR2 SNEGSKA come from the germline V gene (reference sequence). The CDR3 sequence: CCARDASQGVNEQYF. The CDR3, as DNA: TGCTGTGCTAGAGATGCTTCGCAGGGAGTCAACGAGCAGTACTTC.

In DNA, the CDR3 is TGCGCCAGCAGCTTGGACCGGGGACGGGCTAAGTACGAGCAGTACTTC. Translated, it gives CASSLDRGRAKYEQYF. V usage is TRBV5-1 and J usage is TRBJ2-7; D possibly uses TRBD1 or TRBD2 (5 bases each). The germline V and J ends were trimmed by 0 bases and 4 bases, with 17 bases remaining between them. Germline loops: CDR1 SGHRS, CDR2 YFSETQ. This CDR3 region has 16 residues. The variable domain in full, with the rest retrieved from reference TRBV5-1 and TRBJ2-7, is KAGVTQTPRYLIKTRGQQVTLSCSPISGHRSVSWYQQTPGQGLQFLFEYFSETQRNKGNFPGRFSGRQFSNSRSEMNVSTLELGDSALYLCASSLDRGRAKYEQYFGPGTRLTVT.